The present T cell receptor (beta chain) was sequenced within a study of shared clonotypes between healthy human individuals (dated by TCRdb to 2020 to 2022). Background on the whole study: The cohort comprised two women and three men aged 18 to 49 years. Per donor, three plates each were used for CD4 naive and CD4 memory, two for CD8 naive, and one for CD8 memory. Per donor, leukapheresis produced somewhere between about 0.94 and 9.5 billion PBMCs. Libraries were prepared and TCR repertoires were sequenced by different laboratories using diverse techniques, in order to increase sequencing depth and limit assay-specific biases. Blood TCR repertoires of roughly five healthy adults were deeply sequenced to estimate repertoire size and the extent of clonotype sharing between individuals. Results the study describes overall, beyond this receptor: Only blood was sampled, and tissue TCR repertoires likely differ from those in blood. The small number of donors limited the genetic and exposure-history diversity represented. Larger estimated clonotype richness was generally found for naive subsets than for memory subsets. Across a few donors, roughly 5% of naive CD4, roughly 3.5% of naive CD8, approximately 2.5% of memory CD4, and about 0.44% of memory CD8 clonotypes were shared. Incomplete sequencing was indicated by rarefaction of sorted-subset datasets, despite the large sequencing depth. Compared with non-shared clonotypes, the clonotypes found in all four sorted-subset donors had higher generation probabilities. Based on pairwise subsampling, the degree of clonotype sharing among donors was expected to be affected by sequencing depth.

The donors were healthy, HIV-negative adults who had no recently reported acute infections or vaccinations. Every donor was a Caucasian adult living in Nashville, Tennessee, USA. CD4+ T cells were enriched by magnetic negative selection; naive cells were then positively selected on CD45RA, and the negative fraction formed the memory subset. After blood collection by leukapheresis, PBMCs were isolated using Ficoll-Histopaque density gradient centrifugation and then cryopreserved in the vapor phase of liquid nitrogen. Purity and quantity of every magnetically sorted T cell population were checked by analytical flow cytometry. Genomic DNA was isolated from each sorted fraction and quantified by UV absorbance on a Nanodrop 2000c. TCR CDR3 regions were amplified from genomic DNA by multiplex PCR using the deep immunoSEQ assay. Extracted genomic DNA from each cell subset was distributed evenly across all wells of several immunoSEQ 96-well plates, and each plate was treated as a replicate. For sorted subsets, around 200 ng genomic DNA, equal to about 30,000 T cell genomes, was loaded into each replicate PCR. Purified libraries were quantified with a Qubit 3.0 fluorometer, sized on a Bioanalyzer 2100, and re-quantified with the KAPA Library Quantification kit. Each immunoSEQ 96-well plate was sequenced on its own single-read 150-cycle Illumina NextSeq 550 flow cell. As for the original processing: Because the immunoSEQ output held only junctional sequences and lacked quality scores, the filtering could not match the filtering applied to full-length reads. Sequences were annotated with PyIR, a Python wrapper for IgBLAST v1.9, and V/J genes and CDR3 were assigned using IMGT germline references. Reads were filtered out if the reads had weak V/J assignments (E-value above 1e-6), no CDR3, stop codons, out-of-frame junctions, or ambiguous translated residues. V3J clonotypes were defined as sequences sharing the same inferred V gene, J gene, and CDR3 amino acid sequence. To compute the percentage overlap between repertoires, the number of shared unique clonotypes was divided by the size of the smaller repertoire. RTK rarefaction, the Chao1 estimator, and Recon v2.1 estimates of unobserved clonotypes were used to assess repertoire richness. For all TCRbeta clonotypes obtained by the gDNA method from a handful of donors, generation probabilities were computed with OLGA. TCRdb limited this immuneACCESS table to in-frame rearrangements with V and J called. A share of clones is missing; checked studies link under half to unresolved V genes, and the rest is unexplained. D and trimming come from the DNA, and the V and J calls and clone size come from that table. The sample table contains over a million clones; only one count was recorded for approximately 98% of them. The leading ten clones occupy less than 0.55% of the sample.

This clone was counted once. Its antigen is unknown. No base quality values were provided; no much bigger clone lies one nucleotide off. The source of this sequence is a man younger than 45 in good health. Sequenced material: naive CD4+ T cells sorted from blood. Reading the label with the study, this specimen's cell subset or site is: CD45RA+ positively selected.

The DNA is TGTGCCAGCAGCTTAGAGGCGCGGGGCTACACCTTC. This gives the protein CASSLEARGYTF. The rearranged segments are TRBV7-9 and TRBJ1-2, with the D segment identity uncertain. At the junction V is shortened by 1 base and J by 8 bases, with 8 bases in between. From the germline V gene (reference sequence), CDR1 is SEHNR and CDR2 is FQNEAQ. Its CDR3 holds 12 amino acids, cysteine through phenylalanine. Only the CDR3 DNA stays, 36 bases, in frame from base 1.